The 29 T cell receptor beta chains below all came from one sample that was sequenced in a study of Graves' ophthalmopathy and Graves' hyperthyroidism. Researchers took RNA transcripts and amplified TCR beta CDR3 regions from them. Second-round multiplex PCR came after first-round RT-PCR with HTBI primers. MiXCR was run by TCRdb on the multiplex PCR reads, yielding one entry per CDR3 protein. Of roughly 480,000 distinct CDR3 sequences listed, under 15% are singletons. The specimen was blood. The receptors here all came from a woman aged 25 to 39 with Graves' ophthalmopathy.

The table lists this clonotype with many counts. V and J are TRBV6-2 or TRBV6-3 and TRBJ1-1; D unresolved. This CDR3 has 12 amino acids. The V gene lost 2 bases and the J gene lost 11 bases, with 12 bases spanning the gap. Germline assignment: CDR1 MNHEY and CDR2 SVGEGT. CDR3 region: CASSYASGRAFF. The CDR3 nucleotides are TGTGCCAGCAGTTACGCCTCGGGCCGGGCTTTCTTT.

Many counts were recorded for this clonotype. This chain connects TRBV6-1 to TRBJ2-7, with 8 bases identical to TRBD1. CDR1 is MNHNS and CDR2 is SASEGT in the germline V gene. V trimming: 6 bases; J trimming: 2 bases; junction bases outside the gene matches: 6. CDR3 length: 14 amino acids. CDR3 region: CASRRDRYPYEQYF. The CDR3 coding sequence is TGTGCCAGCAGGCGGGACAGGTACCCCTACGAGCAGTACTTC.

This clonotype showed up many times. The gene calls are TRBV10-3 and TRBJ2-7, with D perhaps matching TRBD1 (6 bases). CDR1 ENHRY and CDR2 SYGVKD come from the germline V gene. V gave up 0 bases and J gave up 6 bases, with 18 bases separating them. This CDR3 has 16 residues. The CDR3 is CAISESLSQGRFEQYF. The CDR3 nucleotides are TGTGCCATCAGTGAGTCGCTTAGCCAGGGGCGTTTCGAGCAGTACTTC.

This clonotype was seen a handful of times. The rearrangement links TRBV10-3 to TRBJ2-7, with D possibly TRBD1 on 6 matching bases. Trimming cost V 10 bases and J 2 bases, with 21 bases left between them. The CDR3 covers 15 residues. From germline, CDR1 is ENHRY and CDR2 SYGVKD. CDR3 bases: TGTGCCACCCTATTGACAGGCCCAGGGCCCTACGAGCAGTACTTC. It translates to CATLLTGPGPYEQYF.

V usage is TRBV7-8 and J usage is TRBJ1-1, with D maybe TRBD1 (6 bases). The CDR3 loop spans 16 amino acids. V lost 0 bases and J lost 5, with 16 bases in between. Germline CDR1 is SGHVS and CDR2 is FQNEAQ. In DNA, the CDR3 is TGTGCCAGCAGCTTAGCGGGGATAGGGGGGAAAACTGAAGCTTTCTTT. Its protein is CASSLAGIGGKTEAFF. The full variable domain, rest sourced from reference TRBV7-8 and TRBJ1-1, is GAGVSQSPRYKVAKRGQDVALRCDPISGHVSLFWYQQALGQGPEFLTYFQNEAQLDKSGLPSDRFFAERPEGSVSTLKIQRTQQEDSAVYLCASSLAGIGGKTEAFFGQGTRLTVV.

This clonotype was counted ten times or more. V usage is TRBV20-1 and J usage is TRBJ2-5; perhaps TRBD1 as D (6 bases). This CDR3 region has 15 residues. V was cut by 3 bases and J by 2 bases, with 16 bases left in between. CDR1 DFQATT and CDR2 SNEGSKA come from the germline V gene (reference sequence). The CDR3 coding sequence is TGCAGTGCTAGCGGTTGGACAGCGACTCAAGAGACCCAGTACTTC. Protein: CSASGWTATQETQYF.

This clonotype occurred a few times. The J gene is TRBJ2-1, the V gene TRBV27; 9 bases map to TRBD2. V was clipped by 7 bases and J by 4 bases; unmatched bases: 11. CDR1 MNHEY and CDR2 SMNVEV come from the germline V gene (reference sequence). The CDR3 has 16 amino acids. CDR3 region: CASKGRLGLAYNEQFF. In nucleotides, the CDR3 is TGTGCCAGCAAAGGTCGATTGGGACTAGCATACAATGAGCAGTTCTTC.

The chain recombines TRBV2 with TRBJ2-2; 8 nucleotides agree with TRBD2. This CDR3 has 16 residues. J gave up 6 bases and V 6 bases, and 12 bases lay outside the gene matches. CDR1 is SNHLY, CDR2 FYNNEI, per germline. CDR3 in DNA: TGTGCCAGCAGGAGGCCGGGACTAGGCTTGGCCGGGGAGCTGTTTTTT. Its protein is CASRRPGLGLAGELFF.

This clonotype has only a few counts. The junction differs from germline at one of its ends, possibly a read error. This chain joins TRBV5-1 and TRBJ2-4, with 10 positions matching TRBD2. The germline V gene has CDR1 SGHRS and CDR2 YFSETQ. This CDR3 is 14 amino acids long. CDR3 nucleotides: TGCGCCAGCAGCCCACTAGCGGGATTTAACATTAAGTACTTC. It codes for CASSPLAGFNIKYF.

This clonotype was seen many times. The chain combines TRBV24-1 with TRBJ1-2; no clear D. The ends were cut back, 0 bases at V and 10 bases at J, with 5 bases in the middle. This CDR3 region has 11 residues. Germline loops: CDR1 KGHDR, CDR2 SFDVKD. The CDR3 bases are TGTGCCACCAGTGATTTGTGGGACTACACCTTC. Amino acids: CATSDLWDYTF.

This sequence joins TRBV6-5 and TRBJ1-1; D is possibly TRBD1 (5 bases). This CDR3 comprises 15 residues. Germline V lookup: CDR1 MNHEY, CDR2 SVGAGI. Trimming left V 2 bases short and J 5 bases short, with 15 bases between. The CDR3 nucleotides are TGTGCCAGCAGTTACCGGCAGGGAGAAGGGACTGAAGCTTTCTTT. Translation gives CASSYRQGEGTEAFF.

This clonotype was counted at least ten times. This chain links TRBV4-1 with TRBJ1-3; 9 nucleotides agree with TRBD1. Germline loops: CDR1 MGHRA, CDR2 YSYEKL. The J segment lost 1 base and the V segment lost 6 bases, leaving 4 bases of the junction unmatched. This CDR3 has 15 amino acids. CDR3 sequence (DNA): TGCGCCAGCAGGAAACAGGGGGCATCTGGAAACACCATATATTTT. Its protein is CASRKQGASGNTIYF.

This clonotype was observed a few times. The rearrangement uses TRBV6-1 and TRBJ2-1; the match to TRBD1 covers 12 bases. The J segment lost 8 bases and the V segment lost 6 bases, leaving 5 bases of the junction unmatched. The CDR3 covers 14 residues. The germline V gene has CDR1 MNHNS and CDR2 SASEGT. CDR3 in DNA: TGTGCCAGCAGGGCCGGGACAGGGGGCGATGAGCAGTTCTTC. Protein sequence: CASRAGTGGDEQFF.

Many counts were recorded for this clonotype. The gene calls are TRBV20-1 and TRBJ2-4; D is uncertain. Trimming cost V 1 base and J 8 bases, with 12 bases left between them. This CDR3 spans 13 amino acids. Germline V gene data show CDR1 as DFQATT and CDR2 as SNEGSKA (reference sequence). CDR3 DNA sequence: TGCAGTGCTAGAGTAACTGCTCGGGACATTCAGTACTTC. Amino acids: CSARVTARDIQYF.

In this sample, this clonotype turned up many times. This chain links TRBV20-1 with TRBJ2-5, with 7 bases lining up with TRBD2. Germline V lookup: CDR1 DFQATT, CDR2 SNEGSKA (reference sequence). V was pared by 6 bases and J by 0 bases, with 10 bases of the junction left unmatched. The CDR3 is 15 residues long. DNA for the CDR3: TGCAGTGCCCCGAGGAGCGGGATATACCAAGAGACCCAGTACTTC. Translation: CSAPRSGIYQETQYF.

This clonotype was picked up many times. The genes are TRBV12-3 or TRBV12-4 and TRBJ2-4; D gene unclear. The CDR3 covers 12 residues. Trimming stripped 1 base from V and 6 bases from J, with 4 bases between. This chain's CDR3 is CASSLGRNIQYF. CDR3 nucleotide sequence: TGTGCCAGCAGTTTAGGAAGAAACATTCAGTACTTC.

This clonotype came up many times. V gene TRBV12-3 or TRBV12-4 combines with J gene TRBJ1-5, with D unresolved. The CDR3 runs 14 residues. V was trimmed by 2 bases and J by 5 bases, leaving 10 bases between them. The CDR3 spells CASSLLFGDQPQHF. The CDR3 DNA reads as TGTGCCAGCAGTTTACTTTTCGGGGATCAGCCCCAGCATTTT.

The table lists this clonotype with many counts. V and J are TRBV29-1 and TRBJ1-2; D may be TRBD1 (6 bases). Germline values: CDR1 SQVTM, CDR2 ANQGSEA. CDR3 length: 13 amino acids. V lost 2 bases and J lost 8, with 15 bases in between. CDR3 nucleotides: TGCAGCGTTGAATCGCCCCGGGGGCACGGCTACACCTTC. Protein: CSVESPRGHGYTF.

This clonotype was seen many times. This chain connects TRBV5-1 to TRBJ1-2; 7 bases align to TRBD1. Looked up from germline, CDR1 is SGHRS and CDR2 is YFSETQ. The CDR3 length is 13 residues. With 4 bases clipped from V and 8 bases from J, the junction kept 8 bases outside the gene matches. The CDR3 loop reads CASSVDRVDGYTF. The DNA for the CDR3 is TGCGCCAGCAGCGTTGACAGGGTTGACGGCTACACCTTC.

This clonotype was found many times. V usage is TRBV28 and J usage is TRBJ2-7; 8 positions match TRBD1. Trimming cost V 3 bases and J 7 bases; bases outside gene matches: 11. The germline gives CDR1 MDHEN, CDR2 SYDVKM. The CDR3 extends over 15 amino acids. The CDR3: CASSFGDRTFWEQYF. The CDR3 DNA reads TGTGCCAGCAGTTTTGGGGACAGGACGTTCTGGGAGCAGTACTTC.

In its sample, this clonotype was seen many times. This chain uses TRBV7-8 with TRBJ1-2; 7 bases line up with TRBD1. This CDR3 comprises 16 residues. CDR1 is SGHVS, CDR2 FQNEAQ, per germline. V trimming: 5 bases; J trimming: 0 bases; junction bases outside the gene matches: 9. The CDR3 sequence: CASSQPGTAANYGYTF. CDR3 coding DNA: TGTGCCAGCAGCCAGCCCGGGACAGCTGCTAACTATGGCTACACCTTC.

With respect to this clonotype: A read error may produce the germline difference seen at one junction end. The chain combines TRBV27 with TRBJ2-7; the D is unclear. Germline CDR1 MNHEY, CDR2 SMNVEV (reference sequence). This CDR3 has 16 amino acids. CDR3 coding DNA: TGTGCCAGCAGTTCCTCAGGAAGGCTCGCTCCGCACGATCAGTACTTC. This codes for CASSSSGRLAPHDQYF.

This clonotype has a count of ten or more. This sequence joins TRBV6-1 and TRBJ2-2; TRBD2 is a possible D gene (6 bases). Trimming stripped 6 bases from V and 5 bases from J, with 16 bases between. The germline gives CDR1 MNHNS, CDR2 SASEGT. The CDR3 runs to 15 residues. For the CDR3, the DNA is TGTGCCAGCAGAGGACCGGGACTCGCTACCGGGGAGCTGTTTTTT. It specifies CASRGPGLATGELFF.

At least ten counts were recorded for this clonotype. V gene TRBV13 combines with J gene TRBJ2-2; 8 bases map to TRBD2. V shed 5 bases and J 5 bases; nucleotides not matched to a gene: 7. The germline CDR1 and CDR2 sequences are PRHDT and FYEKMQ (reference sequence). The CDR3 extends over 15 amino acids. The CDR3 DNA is TGTGCCAGCAGCCAAGGCGGGGGGCGAACCGGGGAGCTGTTTTTT. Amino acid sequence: CASSQGGGRTGELFF. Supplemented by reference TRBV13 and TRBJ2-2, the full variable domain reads AAGVIQSPRHLIKEKRETATLKCYPIPRHDTVYWYQQGPGQDPQFLISFYEKMQSDKGSIPDRFSAQQFSDYHSELNMSSLELGDSALYFCASSQGGGRTGELFFGEGSRLTVL.

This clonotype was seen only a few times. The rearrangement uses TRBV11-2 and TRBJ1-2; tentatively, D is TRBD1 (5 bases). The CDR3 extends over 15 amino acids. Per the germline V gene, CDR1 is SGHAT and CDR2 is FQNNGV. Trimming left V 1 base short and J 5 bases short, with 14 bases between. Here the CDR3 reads CASSLGGAPFYGYTF. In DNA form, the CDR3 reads TGTGCCAGCAGCTTAGGGGGCGCGCCTTTTTATGGCTACACCTTC.

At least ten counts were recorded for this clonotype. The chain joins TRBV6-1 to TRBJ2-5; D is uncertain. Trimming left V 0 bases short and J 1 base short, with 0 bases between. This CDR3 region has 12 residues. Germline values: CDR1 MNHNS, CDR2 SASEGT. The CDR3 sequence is CASSEAQETQYF. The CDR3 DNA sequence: TGTGCCAGCAGTGAAGCCCAAGAGACCCAGTACTTC.

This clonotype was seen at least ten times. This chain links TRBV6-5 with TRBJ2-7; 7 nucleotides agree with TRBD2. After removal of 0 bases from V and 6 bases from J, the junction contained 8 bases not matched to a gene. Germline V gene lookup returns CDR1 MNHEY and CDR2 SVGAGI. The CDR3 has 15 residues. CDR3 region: CASSYSGLVASEQYF. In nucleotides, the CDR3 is TGTGCCAGCAGTTACTCAGGACTAGTGGCCTCCGAGCAGTACTTC.

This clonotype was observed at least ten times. The CDR3 DNA is TGTGCCACCAGAAGCAGCGGGAGATACACCGGGGAGCTGTTTTTT. This encodes CATRSSGRYTGELFF. The J gene is TRBJ2-2, the V gene TRBV15; 8 nucleotides align to TRBD2. V was clipped by 6 bases and J by 3 bases; unmatched bases: 6. From germline, CDR1 is LNHNV and CDR2 YYDKDF (reference sequence). The CDR3 contains 15 residues.

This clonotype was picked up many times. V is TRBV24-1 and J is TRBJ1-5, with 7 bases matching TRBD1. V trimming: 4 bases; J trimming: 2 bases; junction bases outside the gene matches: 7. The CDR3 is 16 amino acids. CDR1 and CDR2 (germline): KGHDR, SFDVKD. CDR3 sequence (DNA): TGTGCCACCAGTGACGACCAGGGGGATGGCAATCAGCCCCAGCATTTT. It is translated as CATSDDQGDGNQPQHF.